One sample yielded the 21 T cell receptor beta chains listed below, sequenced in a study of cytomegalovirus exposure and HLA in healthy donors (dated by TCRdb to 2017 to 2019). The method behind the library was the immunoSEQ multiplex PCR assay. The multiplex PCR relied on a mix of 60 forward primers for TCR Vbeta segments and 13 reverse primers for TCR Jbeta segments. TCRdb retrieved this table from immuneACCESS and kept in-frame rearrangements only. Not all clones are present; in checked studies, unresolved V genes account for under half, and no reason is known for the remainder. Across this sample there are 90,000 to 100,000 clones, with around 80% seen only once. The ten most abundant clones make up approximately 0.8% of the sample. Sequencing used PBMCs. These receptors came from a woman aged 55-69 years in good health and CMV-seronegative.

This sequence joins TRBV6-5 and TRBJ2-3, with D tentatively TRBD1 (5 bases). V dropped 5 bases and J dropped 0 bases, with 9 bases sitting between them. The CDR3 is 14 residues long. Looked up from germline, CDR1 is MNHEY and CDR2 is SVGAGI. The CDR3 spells CASSPGISTDTQYF. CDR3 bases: TGTGCCAGCAGTCCAGGGATAAGCACAGATACGCAGTATTTT.

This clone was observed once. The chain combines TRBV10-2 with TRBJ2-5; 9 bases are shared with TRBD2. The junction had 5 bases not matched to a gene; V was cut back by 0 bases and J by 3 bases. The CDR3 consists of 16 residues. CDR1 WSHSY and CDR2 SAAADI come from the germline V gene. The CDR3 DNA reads TGCGCCAGCAGTGAGTCAGCGGGAGGCGCAGAAGAGACCCAGTACTTC. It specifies CASSESAGGAEETQYF.

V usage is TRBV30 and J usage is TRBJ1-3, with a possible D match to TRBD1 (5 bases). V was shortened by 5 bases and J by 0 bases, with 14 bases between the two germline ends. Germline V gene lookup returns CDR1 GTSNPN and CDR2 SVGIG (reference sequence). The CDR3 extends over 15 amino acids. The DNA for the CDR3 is TGTGCCTGGGATCAGGGTTTTTACTCTGGAAACACCATATATTTT. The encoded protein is CAWDQGFYSGNTIYF.

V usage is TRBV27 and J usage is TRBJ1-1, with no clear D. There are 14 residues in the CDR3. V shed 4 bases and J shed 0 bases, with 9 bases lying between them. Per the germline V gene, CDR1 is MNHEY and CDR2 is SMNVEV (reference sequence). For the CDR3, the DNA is TGTGCCAGCAGTTCCCCACTTATGAACACTGAAGCTTTCTTT. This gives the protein CASSSPLMNTEAFF.

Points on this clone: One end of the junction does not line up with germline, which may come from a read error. CDR3 sequence reads: CATQQANEQFF. In nucleotides, the CDR3 is TGTGCCACCCAACAGGCCAATGAACAGTTCTTC. J is TRBJ2-1 and V is TRBV7-9, with D perhaps TRBD1 (5 bases). The germline V gene encodes CDR1 SEHNR and CDR2 FQNEAQ (reference sequence). The CDR3 is made up of 11 amino acids. The whole variable domain, remainder taken from reference TRBV7-9 and TRBJ2-1, is DTGVSQNPRHKITKRGQNVTFRCDPISEHNRLYWYRQTLGQGPEFLTYFQNEAQLEKSRLLSDRFSAERPKGSFSTLEIQRTEQGDSAMYLCATQQANEQFFGPGTRLTVL.

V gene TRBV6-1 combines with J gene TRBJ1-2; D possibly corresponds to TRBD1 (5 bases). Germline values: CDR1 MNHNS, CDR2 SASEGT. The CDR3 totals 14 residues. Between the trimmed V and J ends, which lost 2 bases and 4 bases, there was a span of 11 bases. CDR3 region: CASSEQGSRYGYTF. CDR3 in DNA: TGTGCCAGCAGTGAACAGGGCAGTCGCTATGGCTACACCTTC.

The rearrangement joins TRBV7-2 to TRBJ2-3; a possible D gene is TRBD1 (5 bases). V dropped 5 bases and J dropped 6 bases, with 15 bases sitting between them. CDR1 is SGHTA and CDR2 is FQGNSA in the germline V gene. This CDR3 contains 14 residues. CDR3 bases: TGTGCCAGCAGCCCCTCCAGGGTTGGGGATACGCAGTATTTT. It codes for CASSPSRVGDTQYF.

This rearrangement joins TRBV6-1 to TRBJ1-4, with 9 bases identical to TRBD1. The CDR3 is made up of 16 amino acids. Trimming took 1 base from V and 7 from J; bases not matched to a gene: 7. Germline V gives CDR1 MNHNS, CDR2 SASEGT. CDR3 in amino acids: CASSEGLQGAREKLFF. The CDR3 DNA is TGTGCCAGCAGTGAAGGGCTACAGGGGGCGCGTGAAAAACTGTTTTTT.

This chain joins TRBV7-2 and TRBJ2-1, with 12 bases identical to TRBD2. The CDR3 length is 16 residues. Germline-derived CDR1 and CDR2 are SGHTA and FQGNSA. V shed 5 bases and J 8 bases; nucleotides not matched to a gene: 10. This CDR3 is CASSTQTSGSVDEQFF. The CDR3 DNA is TGTGCCAGCAGCACCCAGACTAGCGGGAGCGTCGATGAGCAGTTCTTC.

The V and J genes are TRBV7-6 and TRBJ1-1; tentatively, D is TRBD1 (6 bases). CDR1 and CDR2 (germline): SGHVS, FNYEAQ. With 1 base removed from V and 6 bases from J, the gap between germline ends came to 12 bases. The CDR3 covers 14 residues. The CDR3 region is CASSLVQGMAEAFF. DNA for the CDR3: TGTGCCAGCAGCTTAGTTCAGGGGATGGCTGAAGCTTTCTTT.

CDR3 bases: TGTGCCAGCAGCCAAAGGACAGGGGAAGAATACTACACCTTC. It encodes CASSQRTGEEYYTF. The rearrangement uses TRBV7-9 and TRBJ1-2, with 9 nucleotides matching TRBD1. The CDR3 spans 14 residues. Looked up from germline, CDR1 is SEHNR and CDR2 is FQNEAQ (reference sequence). V was clipped by 5 bases and J by 10 bases; unmatched bases: 11. Full variable domain (rest looked up from reference TRBV7-9 and TRBJ1-2): DTGVSQNPRHKITKRGQNVTFRCDPISEHNRLYWYRQTLGQGPEFLTYFQNEAQLEKSRLLSDRFSAERPKGSFSTLEIQRTEQGDSAMYLCASSQRTGEEYYTFGSGTRLTVV.

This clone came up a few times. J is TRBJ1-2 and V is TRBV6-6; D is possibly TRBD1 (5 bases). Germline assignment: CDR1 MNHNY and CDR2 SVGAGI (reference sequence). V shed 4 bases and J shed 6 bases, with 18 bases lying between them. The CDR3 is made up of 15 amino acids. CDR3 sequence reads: CASSSPGGGMDGYTF. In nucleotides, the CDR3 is TGTGCCAGCAGTTCCCCGGGGGGAGGGATGGATGGCTACACCTTC.

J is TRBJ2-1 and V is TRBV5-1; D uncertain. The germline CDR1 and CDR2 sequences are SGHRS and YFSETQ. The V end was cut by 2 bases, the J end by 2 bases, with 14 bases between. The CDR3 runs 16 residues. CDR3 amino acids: CASSFLALSTYNEQFF. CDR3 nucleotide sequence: TGCGCCAGCAGCTTCTTAGCTTTAAGCACCTACAATGAGCAGTTCTTC.

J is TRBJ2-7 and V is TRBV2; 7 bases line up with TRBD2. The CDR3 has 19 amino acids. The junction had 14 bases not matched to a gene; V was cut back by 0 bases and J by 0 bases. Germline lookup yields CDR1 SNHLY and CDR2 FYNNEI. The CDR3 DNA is TGTGCCAGCAGTGAAGCAGAACATGGGGGGGATATCAGCTCCTACGAGCAGTACTTC. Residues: CASSEAEHGGDISSYEQYF.

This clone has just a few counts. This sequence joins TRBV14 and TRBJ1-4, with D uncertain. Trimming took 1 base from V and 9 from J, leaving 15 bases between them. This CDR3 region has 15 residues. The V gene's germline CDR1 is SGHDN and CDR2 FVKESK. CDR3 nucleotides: TGTGCCAGCAGCCAAGGGGAAGGGAGAGGGAAAAAACTGTTTTTT. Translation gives CASSQGEGRGKKLFF.

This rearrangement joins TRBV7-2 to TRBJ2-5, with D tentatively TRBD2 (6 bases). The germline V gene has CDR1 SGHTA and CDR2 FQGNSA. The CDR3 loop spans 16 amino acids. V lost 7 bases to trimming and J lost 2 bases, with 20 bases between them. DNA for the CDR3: TGTGCCAGCACCTTGGGAGGCCGGCCGGGGCAAGAGACCCAGTACTTC. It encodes CASTLGGRPGQETQYF.

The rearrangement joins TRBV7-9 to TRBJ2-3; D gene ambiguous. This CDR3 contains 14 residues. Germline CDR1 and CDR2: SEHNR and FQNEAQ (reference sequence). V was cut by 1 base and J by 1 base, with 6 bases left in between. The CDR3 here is CASSLDGGTDTQYF. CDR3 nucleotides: TGTGCCAGCAGCTTAGACGGAGGCACAGATACGCAGTATTTT.

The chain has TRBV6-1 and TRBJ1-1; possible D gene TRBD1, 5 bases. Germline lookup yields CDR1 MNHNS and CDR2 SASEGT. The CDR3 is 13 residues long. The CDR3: CATSGRADTEAFF. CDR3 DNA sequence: TGTGCAACTAGCGGCAGGGCGGACACTGAAGCTTTCTTT.

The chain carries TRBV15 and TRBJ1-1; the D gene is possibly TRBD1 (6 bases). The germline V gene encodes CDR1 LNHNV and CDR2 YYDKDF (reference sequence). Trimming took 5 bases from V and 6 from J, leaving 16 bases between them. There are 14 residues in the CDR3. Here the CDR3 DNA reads TGTGCCACCAGCTCGGGGGGCGTAGGGGCTGAAGCTTTCTTT. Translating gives CATSSGGVGAEAFF.

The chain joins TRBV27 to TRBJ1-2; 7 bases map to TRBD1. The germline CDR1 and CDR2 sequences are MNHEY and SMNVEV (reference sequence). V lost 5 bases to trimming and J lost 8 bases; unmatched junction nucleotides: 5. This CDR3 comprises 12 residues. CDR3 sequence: CASSPGQDGYTF. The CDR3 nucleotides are TGTGCCAGCAGTCCAGGACAGGACGGCTACACCTTC.

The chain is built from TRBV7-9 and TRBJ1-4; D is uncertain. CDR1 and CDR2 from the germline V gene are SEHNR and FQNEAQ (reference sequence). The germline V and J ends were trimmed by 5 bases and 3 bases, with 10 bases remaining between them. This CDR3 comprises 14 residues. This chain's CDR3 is CASSPVRPNEKLFF. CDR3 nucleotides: TGTGCCAGCAGCCCGGTGAGGCCTAATGAAAAACTGTTTTTT.